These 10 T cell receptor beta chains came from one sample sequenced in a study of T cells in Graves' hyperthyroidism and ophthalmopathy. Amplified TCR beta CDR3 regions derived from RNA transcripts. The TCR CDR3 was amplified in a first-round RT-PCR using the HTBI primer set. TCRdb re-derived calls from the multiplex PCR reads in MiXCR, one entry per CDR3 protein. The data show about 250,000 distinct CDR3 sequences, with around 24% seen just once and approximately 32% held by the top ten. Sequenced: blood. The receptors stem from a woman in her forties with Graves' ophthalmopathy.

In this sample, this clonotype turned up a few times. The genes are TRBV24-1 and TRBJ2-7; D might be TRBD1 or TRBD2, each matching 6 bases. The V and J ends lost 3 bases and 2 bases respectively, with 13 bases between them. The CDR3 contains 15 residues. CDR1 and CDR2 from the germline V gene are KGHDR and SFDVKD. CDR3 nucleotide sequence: TGTGCCACCAGTGATGAGAGGGGGGATACCTACGAGCAGTACTTC. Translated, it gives CATSDERGDTYEQYF.

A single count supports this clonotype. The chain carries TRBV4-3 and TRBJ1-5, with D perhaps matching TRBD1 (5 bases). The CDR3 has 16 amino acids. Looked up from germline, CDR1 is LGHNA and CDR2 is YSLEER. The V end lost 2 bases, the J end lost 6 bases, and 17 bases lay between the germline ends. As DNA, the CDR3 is TGCGCCAGCAGCCAAACGCTCCCAGGGATGGCTCAGCCCCAGCATTTT. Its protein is CASSQTLPGMAQPQHF.

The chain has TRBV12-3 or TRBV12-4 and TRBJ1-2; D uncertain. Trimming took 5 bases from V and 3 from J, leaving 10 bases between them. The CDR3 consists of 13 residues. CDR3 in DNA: TGTGCCAGCAGTCATATGGTGGACTATGGCTACACCTTC. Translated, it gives CASSHMVDYGYTF.

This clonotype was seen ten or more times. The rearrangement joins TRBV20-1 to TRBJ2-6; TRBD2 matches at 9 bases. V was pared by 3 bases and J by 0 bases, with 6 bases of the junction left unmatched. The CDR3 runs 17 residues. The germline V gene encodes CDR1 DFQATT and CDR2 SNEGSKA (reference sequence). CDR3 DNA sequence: TGCAGTGCTAGTGGGCTAGCGGGGATCTCTGGGGCCAACGTCCTGACTTTC. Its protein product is CSASGLAGISGANVLTF.

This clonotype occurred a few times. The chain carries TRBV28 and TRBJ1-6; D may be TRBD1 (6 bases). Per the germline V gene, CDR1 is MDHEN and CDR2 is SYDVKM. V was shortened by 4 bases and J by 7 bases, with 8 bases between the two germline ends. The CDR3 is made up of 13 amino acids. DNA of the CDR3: TGTGCCAGCAGTTGGCAGGGGAATTCACCCCTCCACTTT. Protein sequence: CASSWQGNSPLHF.

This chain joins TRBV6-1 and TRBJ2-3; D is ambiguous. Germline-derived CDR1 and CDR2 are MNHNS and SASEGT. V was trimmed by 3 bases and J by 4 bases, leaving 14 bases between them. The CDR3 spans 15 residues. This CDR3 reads CASSDGLVFADTQYF. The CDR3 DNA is TGTGCCAGCAGTGATGGCCTGGTGTTCGCAGATACGCAGTATTTT.

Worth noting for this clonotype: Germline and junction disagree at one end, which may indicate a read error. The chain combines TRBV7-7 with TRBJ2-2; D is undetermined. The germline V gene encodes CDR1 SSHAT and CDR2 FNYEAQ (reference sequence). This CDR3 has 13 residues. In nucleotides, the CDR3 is TGTGCTAGCAGCTCCCCGCCGGGCGGGGAGCTGTTTTTT. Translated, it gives CASSSPPGGELFF.

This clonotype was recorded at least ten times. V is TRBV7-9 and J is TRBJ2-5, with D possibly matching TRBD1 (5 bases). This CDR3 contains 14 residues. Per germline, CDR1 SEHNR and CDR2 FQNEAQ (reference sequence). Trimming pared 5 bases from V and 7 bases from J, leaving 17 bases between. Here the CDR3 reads CASSADTQLGTQYF. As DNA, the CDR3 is TGTGCCAGCAGCGCGGACACGCAACTTGGGACCCAGTACTTC.

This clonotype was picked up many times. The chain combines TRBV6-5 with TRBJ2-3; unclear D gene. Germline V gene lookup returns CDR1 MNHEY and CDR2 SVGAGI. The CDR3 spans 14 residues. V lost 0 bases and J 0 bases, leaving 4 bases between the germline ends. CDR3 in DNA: TGTGCCAGCAGTTACTCGAAAAGCACAGATACGCAGTATTTT. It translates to CASSYSKSTDTQYF.

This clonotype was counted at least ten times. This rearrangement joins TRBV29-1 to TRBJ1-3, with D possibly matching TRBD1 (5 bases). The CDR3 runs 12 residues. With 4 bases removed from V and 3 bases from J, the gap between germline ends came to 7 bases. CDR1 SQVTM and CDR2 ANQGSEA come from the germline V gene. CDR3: CSVVGDGNTIYF. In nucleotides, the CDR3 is TGCAGCGTTGTGGGGGATGGAAACACCATATATTTT. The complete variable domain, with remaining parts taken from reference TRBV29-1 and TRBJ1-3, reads SAVISQKPSRDICQRGTSLTIQCQVDSQVTMMFWYRQQPGQSLTLIATANQGSEATYESGFVIDKFPISRPNLTFSTLTVSNMSPEDSSIYLCSVVGDGNTIYFGEGSWLTVV.